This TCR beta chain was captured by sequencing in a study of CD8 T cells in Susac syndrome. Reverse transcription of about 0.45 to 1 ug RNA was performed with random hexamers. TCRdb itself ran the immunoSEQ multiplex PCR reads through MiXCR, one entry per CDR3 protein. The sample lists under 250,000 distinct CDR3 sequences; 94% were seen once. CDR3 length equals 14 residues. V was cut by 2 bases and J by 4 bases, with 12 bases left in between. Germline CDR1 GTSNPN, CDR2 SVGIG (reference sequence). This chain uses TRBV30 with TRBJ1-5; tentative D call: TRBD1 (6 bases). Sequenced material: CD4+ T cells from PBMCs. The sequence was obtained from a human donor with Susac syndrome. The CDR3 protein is CAWSIRTGNQPQHF. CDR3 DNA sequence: TGTGCCTGGAGTATCAGAACAGGGAATCAGCCCCAGCATTTT.